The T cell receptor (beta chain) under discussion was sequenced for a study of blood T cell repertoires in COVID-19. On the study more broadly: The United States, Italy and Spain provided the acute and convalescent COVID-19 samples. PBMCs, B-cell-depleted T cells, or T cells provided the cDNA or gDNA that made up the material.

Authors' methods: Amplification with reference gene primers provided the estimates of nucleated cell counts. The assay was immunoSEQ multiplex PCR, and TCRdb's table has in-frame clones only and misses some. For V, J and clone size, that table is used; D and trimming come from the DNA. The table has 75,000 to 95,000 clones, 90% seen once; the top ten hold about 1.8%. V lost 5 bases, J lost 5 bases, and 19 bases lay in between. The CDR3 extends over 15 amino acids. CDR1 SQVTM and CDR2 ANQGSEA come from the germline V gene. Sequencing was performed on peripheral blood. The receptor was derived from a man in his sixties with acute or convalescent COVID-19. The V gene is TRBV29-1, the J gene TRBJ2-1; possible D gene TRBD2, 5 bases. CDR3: CSVCAEGSINNEQFF. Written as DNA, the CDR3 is TGCAGCGTTTGCGCAGAGGGATCTATCAACAATGAGCAGTTCTTC.